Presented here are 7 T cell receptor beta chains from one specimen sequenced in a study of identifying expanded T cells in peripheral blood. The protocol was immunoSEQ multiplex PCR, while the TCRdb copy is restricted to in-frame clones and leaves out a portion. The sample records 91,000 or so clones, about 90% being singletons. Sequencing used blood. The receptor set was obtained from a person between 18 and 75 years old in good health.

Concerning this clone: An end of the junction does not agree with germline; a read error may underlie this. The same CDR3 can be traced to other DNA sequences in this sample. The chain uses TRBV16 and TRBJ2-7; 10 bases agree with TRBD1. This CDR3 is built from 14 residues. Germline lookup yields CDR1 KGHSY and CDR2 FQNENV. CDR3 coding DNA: TGTGCTAGCAGCCCTACGGACAGGGGGGGCGAGCAGTACTTC. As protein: CASSPTDRGGEQYF.

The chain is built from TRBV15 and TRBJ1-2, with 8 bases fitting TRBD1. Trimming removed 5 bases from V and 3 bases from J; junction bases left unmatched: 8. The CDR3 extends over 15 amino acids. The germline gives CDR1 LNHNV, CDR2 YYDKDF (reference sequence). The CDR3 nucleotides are TGTGCCACCAGCGGCTACGGGACAGGCGACTATGGCTACACCTTC. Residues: CATSGYGTGDYGYTF.

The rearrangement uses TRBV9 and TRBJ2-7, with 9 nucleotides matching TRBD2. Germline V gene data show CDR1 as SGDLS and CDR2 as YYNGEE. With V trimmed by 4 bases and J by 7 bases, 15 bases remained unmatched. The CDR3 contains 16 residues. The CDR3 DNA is TGTGCCAGCAGCTATGGAATTGCGGGAGGGCCAGGGGAGCAGTACTTC. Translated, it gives CASSYGIAGGPGEQYF.

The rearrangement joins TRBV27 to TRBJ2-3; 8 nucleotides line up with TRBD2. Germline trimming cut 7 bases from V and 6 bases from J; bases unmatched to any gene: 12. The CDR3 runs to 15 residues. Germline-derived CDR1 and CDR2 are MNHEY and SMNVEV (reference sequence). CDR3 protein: CASIPRGTSADTQYF. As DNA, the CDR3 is TGTGCCAGCATTCCTCGGGGGACTAGTGCCGATACGCAGTATTTT.

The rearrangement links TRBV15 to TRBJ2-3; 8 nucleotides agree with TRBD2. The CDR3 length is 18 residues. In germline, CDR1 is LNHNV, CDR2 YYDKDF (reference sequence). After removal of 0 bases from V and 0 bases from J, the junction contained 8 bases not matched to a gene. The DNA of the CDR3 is TGTGCCACCAGCAGAGATCTGACTAGCGCATCTAGCACAGATACGCAGTATTTT. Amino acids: CATSRDLTSASSTDTQYF.

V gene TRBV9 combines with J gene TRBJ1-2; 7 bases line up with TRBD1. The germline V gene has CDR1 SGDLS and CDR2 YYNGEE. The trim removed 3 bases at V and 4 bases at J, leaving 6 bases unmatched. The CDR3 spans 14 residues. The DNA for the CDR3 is TGTGCCAGCAGCGCCTATCAGGGGGTCTATGGCTACACCTTC. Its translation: CASSAYQGVYGYTF.

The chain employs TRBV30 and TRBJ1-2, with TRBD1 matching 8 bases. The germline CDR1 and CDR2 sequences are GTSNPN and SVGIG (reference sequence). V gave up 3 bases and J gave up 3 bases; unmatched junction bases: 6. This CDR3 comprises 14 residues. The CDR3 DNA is TGTGCCTGGAGCCGCGGACAGGGAGACTATGGCTACACCTTC. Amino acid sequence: CAWSRGQGDYGYTF.